This TCR beta chain comes out of a study of T cells in Graves' hyperthyroidism and ophthalmopathy. General study findings and limits: Most clonotypes expanded in thyroid above 0.001 were likewise present in blood.

To note about this clonotype: Its matching antigen is unknown. A junction boundary mismatches the germline segment, possibly from a read error.

Amplified TCR beta CDR3 regions came from RNA transcripts. Initially, a first-round RT-PCR of the TCR CDR3 employed the HTBI primer set. TCRdb re-derived calls from the multiplex PCR reads in MiXCR, one entry per CDR3 protein. This sample yields 550,000 to 650,000 distinct CDR3 sequences, of which approximately 14% are seen a single time; 4.5% to 6% belongs to the top ten. The germline V gene encodes CDR1 SGHDT and CDR2 YYEEEE. CDR3 length: 14 residues. This receptor was obtained from a woman aged 25-40 years with Graves' hyperthyroidism that later progressed to Graves' ophthalmopathy. This rearrangement joins TRBV5-6 to TRBJ1-1; maybe TRBD1 (5 bases). The specimen was blood. The CDR3, as DNA: TGTGCCAGCAGCTTGGGACAGTTGAACACTGAATCTTTCTTT. This encodes CASSLGQLNTESFF.